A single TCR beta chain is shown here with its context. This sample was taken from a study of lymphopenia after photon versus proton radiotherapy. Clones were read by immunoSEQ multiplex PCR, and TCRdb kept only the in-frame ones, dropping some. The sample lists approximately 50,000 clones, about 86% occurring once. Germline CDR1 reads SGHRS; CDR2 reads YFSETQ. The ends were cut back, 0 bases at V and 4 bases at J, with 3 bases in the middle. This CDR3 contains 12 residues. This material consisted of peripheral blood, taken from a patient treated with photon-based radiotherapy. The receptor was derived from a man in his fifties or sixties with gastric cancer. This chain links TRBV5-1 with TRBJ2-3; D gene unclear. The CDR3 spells CASSLGADTQYF. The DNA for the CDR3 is TGCGCCAGCAGCTTGGGGGCAGATACGCAGTATTTT.